The 9 T cell receptor beta chains listed next were all sequenced from one sample in a study of identical twins. TCRdb redid the calling of the 5' RACE reads with MiXCR, one entry per CDR3 protein. Counted here are some 500,000 distinct CDR3 sequences, over 8.5% occurring once; the ten biggest clones make up approximately 3%. The same sample was also used in a study of yellow fever vaccine responses in identical twins.

Sequencing was carried out using PBMCs. Receptors were obtained from a woman between 18 and 29 years old in good health.

The chain recombines TRBV5-5 with TRBJ2-7; 10 bases are shared with TRBD1. V trimming: 2 bases; J trimming: 2 bases; junction bases outside the gene matches: 4. The germline V gene has CDR1 SGHKS and CDR2 YYEKEE (reference sequence). CDR3 length: 15 residues. The CDR3 spells CASSFLGTGAYEQYF. DNA of the CDR3: TGTGCCAGCAGCTTTTTAGGGACAGGGGCCTACGAGCAGTACTTC.

There are many counts of this clonotype. V usage is TRBV5-1 and J usage is TRBJ2-2; 8 bases line up with TRBD2. The CDR3 consists of 16 residues. Germline CDR1 reads SGHRS; CDR2 reads YFSETQ. Trimming cost V 10 bases and J 5 bases; bases outside gene matches: 16. The CDR3 loop is CASRSAGTRKTGELFF. The CDR3 bases are TGCGCCTCCAGATCAGCCGGGACTAGAAAAACCGGGGAGCTGTTTTTT.

A few counts support this clonotype. The chain has TRBV30 and TRBJ2-7; a weak D match, TRBD2 (6 bases). Trimming removed 6 bases at V and 9 bases at J, with 15 bases between. Germline assignment: CDR1 GTSNPN and CDR2 SVGIG (reference sequence). The CDR3 has 11 residues. CDR3 bases: TGTGCCTGCCGGGACTTTGAAGTGCAGTACTTC. Amino acid sequence: CACRDFEVQYF. Full variable domain (outside the CDR3, taken from reference TRBV30 and TRBJ2-7): SQTIHQWPATLVQPVGSPLSLECTVEGTSNPNLYWYRQAAGRGLQLLFYSVGIGQISSEVPQNLSASRPQDRQFILSSKKLLLSDSGFYLCACRDFEVQYFGPGTRLTVT.

The J gene is TRBJ2-3, the V gene TRBV5-1, with TRBD2 matching 15 bases. The CDR3 runs 19 residues. Germline V lookup: CDR1 SGHRS, CDR2 YFSETQ. Trimming cost V 4 bases and J 3 bases; bases outside gene matches: 12. The CDR3 DNA reads as TGCGCCAGCAGCCTAAACCCCCACGGGACTAGCGGGGGGACAGATACGCAGTATTTT. Translation: CASSLNPHGTSGGTDTQYF.

In this sample, this clonotype turned up a few times. The rearrangement uses TRBV5-6 and TRBJ2-2, with 16 bases identical to TRBD2. Germline V gives CDR1 SGHDT, CDR2 YYEEEE. The CDR3 extends over 21 amino acids. V lost 4 bases and J lost 5; bases outside the gene matches: 17. In DNA form, the CDR3 reads TGTGCCAGCAGCACATTCCCGGGACTAGCGGGAGGGTCTACATCGACCGGGGAGCTGTTTTTT. It is translated as CASSTFPGLAGGSTSTGELFF.

This clonotype was seen only a few times. V is TRBV20-1 and J is TRBJ2-5; D is undetermined. Trimming shortened V by 5 bases and J by 4 bases, and 14 bases separated the two germline ends. The V gene's germline CDR1 is DFQATT and CDR2 SNEGSKA (reference sequence). CDR3 length: 13 amino acids. CDR3 sequence reads: CSAWLGQVETQYF. The CDR3 DNA reads TGCAGTGCTTGGCTGGGTCAGGTAGAGACCCAGTACTTC.

This clonotype appeared many times. The genes are TRBV20-1 and TRBJ2-3; D unresolved. V was cut by 2 bases and J by 2 bases, with 8 bases left in between. The CDR3 extends over 13 amino acids. In germline, CDR1 is DFQATT, CDR2 SNEGSKA (reference sequence). As DNA, the CDR3 is TGCAGTGCTAGACCAGCGAACACAGATACGCAGTATTTT. Translation: CSARPANTDTQYF.

This clonotype has just a few counts. The V call is TRBV12-3 or TRBV12-4, the J call TRBJ1-5; tentatively, D is TRBD1 (6 bases). V gave up 3 bases and J gave up 5 bases, with 11 bases separating them. The CDR3 loop spans 14 amino acids. The chain's CDR3 is CASSFRQADQPQHF. CDR3 bases: TGTGCCAGCAGTTTCAGACAGGCAGATCAGCCCCAGCATTTT.

This clonotype was detected many times. One end of the junction varies from germline; a read error may be responsible. The V call is TRBV7-7, the J call TRBJ2-3; perhaps D is TRBD1 or TRBD2 (6 bases each). The germline CDR1 and CDR2 sequences are SSHAT and FNYEAQ (reference sequence). The CDR3 has 16 amino acids. The CDR3 is CASSLGGGGSTDTQYF. CDR3 in DNA: TGTGCTAGCAGCTTAGGGGGAGGCGGGAGCACAGATACGCAGTATTTT.